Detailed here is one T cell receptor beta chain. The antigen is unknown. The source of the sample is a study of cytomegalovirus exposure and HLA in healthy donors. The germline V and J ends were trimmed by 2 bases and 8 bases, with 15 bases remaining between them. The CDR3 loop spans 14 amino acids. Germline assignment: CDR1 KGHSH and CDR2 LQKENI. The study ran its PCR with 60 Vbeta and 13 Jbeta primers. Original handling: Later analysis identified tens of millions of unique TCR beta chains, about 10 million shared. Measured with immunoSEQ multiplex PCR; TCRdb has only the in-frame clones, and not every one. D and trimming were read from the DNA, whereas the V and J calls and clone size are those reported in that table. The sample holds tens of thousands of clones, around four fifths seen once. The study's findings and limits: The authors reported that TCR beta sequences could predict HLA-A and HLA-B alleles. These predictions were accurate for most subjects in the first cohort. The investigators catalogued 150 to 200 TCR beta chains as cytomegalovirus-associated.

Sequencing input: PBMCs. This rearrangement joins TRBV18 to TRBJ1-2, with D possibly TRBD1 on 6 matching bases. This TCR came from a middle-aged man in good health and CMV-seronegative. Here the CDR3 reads CASSPVGASLGYTF. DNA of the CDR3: TGTGCCAGCTCACCAGTGGGGGCGTCTTTGGGCTACACCTTC.